Each of the 8 T cell receptor beta chains below was sequenced from the same sample in a study of identical twins. TCRdb passed the 5' RACE reads through MiXCR, listing each CDR3 protein once. The sample has 350,000 to 450,000 distinct CDR3 sequences, roughly 18% seen once. Sequenced material: naive T cells sorted from blood. The receptors originated from a man aged 50-60 years in good health.

A few counts support this clonotype. The chain links TRBV20-1 to TRBJ1-2; TRBD1 matches 10 bases. CDR1 DFQATT and CDR2 SNEGSKA come from the germline V gene (reference sequence). V lost 5 bases and J lost 5; bases outside the gene matches: 8. This CDR3 has 14 amino acids. This CDR3 is CSAPGQGDGYGYTF. CDR3 nucleotides: TGCAGTGCTCCCGGACAGGGGGATGGGTATGGCTACACCTTC.

The gene calls are TRBV6-2 or TRBV6-3 and TRBJ2-7, with TRBD2 identical over 9 bases. CDR3 length: 13 residues. J was trimmed by 7 bases and V by 6 bases; bases with no gene match: 7. CDR1 is MNHEY, CDR2 SVGEGT, per germline. For the CDR3, the DNA is TGTGCCAGCAGCTTAGCGGGAGCTCAGGAGCAGTACTTC. Translation: CASSLAGAQEQYF.

V usage is TRBV12-3 or TRBV12-4 and J usage is TRBJ2-1; the D gene is possibly TRBD2 (6 bases). Trimming pared 5 bases from V and 10 bases from J, leaving 21 bases between. The CDR3 totals 15 residues. This CDR3 is CASSPAGPRAGEQFF. CDR3 nucleotide sequence: TGTGCCAGCAGTCCCGCGGGACCACGAGCTGGGGAGCAGTTCTTC.

This clonotype has a handful of counts. CDR3 DNA sequence: TGTGCCAGCAGCCAAGCTGGAGGAGCGAACACTGAAGCTTTCTTT. It translates to CASSQAGGANTEAFF. The rearrangement links TRBV4-2 to TRBJ1-1; no clear D. Between the trimmed V and J ends, which lost 1 base and 1 base, there was a span of 10 bases. This CDR3 contains 15 residues. Looked up from germline, CDR1 is LGHNA and CDR2 is YNFKEQ.

This clonotype was counted at least ten times. The V and J genes are TRBV10-3 and TRBJ2-5; D gene ambiguous. Germline CDR1 and CDR2: ENHRY and SYGVKD. The ends were cut back, 0 bases at V and 2 bases at J, with 7 bases in the middle. The CDR3 length is 14 residues. CDR3 residues: CAISESAGQETQYF. The CDR3 coding sequence is TGTGCCATCAGTGAGTCGGCAGGTCAAGAGACCCAGTACTTC.

This sequence joins TRBV13 and TRBJ2-1; D ambiguous. The V end lost 5 bases, the J end lost 13 bases, and 21 bases lay between the germline ends. The CDR3 runs to 14 residues. From germline, CDR1 is PRHDT and CDR2 FYEKMQ (reference sequence). CDR3 bases: TGTGCCAGCAGCCTCAAGGGCCCCAATCCTCAACAGTTCTTC. It is translated as CASSLKGPNPQQFF.

This clonotype came up many times. This sequence joins TRBV11-1 and TRBJ2-1, with 10 bases lining up with TRBD1. Germline values: CDR1 SGHAT, CDR2 FQDESV (reference sequence). CDR3 size: 18 residues. The V and J ends lost 5 bases and 3 bases, in that order; junction bases with no gene match: 13. The CDR3 DNA is TGTGCCAGCAGCCCCGGGACAGGGGACTTCTGGCGCTACAATGAGCAGTTCTTC. Translation gives CASSPGTGDFWRYNEQFF.

This chain uses TRBV7-2 with TRBJ2-2; D call uncertain. CDR3 size: 15 residues. Germline V gene sequence: CDR1 SGHTA, CDR2 FQGNSA. Trimming took off 2 bases at V and 1 base at J, with 8 bases between the two ends. CDR3 amino acids: CASSLTRENTGELFF. The CDR3, as DNA: TGTGCCAGCAGCTTAACCCGAGAGAACACCGGGGAGCTGTTTTTT. The full variable domain, its missing parts supplied by reference TRBV7-2 and TRBJ2-2, is GAGVSQSPSNKVTEKGKDVELRCDPISGHTALYWYRQSLGQGLEFLIYFQGNSAPDKSGLPSDRFSAERTGGSVSTLTIQRTQQEDSAVYLCASSLTRENTGELFFGEGSRLTVL.